These 8 T cell receptor beta chains were sequenced from one sample in a study of spatial heterogeneity in lung cancer. Which antigens these TCRs recognize remains unknown. The time point denotes: sample taken at primary tumor resection. The study, taken as a whole, reports: Counts that tracked tumor mutation counts were those of expanded intratumoral alpha and beta TCRs.

TCRdb reprocessed the 5' RACE reads via MiXCR and lists one record per CDR3 protein. The sample holds over 10,000 distinct CDR3 sequences, 5.1% seen once. The specimen comprised lung tumor tissue, sampled at surgery. Receptor source: a male donor with early-stage non-small cell lung cancer.

This clonotype was counted only a few times. V gene TRBV24-1 combines with J gene TRBJ2-1; possibly TRBD1 for D (5 bases). The germline gives CDR1 KGHDR, CDR2 SFDVKD. This CDR3 contains 14 residues. The V end lost 3 bases, the J end lost 3 bases, and 8 bases lay between the germline ends. CDR3 sequence: CATSDADNYNEQFF. In DNA, the CDR3 is TGTGCCACCAGTGATGCGGACAACTACAATGAGCAGTTCTTC.

CDR3 residues: CASSSTVGRGATDTQYF. CDR3 coding DNA: TGTGCCAGCAGCTCGACCGTGGGGCGGGGTGCCACAGATACGCAGTATTTT. The chain is built from TRBV11-2 and TRBJ2-3; perhaps TRBD2 as D (6 bases). CDR1 is SGHAT, CDR2 FQNNGV, per germline. CDR3 length equals 17 residues. V lost 4 bases and J 2 bases, leaving 19 bases between the germline ends.

This clonotype was observed at least ten times. The chain is built from TRBV11-3 and TRBJ2-5, with 9 bases aligning to TRBD1. J was trimmed by 3 bases and V by 8 bases; bases with no gene match: 4. Germline lookup yields CDR1 SGHNT and CDR2 YENEEA. This CDR3 comprises 13 residues. In DNA, the CDR3 is TGTGCCAGCCAGAGGGACAGGGAAGAGACCCAGTACTTC. Protein: CASQRDREETQYF.

The chain recombines TRBV12-3 or TRBV12-4 with TRBJ1-6; D gene ambiguous. The CDR3 has 18 amino acids. Trimming took 0 bases from V and 5 from J, leaving 17 bases between them. This CDR3 reads CASSLASWGTGHNSPLHF. In nucleotides, the CDR3 is TGTGCCAGCAGTTTAGCGTCATGGGGTACCGGCCATAATTCACCCCTCCACTTT.

Many counts were recorded for this clonotype. The CDR3 is CASSLAGPETQYF. The DNA of the CDR3 is TGTGCCAGCAGTTTGGCAGGGCCGGAGACCCAGTACTTC. The V call is TRBV28, the J call TRBJ2-5, with a possible D match to TRBD1 (5 bases). Germline assignment: CDR1 MDHEN and CDR2 SYDVKM. V gave up 3 bases and J gave up 5 bases, with 10 bases separating them. The CDR3 length is 13 residues. Full variable domain (remainder filled in from reference TRBV28 and TRBJ2-5): DVKVTQSSRYLVKRTGEKVFLECVQDMDHENMFWYRQDPGLGLRLIYFSYDVKMKEKGDIPEGYSVSREKKERFSLILESASTNQTSMYLCASSLAGPETQYFGPGTRLLVL.

A few counts support this clonotype. This chain uses TRBV6-2 or TRBV6-3 with TRBJ2-5; weak D call: TRBD1 (5 bases). V shed 2 bases and J shed 4 bases, with 8 bases lying between them. Germline CDR1 and CDR2: MNHEY and SVGEGT. The CDR3 extends over 13 amino acids. As DNA, the CDR3 is TGTGCCAGCAGTTACGGAAGGGGAGAGACCCAGTACTTC. Protein: CASSYGRGETQYF.

At least ten counts were recorded for this clonotype. This chain uses TRBV12-3 or TRBV12-4 with TRBJ2-1; D gene unclear. The length of the CDR3 is 11 residues. V was cut by 5 bases and J by 13 bases, with 12 bases left in between. Here the CDR3 reads CASSTLERQFF. DNA for the CDR3: TGTGCCAGCAGTACCCTGGAGAGACAGTTCTTC.

This clonotype was seen ten or more times. The junction does not match germline at one end; this may be a read error. The V gene is TRBV7-7, the J gene TRBJ2-5, with 8 bases that match TRBD1. The CDR3 covers 14 residues. Germline-derived CDR1 and CDR2 are SSHAT and FNYEAQ (reference sequence). The CDR3 sequence: CASSLGQGQETQYF. CDR3 nucleotide sequence: TGTGCTAGCAGCCTCGGACAGGGCCAAGAGACCCAGTACTTC.